Listed below are T cell receptor beta chains from one sample, sequenced in a study of beta chain features in type 1 diabetes. Here immunoSEQ multiplex PCR was the method, and the copy in TCRdb shows in-frame clones only, minus some. This table has hundreds of thousands of clones, 15% to 20% appearing once. Sequencing was performed on naive CD4+ T cells from blood. Receptors were obtained from a young woman in good health. The CDR3 runs from the conserved cysteine through the conserved F or W. The D gene is left open where the match is weak. Size values are once, few and many counts, or a class for expanded clones, and some rows have none.

D	size	J	V	CDR3	DNA
.	few	TRBJ2-5	TRBV6-1	CASKVGAWETQYF	TGTGCCAGCAAGGTGGGAGCATGGGAGACCCAGTACTTC
.	.	TRBJ2-2	TRBV19	CASSIGMTRANTGELFF	TGTGCCAGTAGTATTGGGATGACGAGAGCGAACACCGGGGAGCTGTTTTTT
.	.	TRBJ1-4	TRBV9	CASSGTAASTNEKLFF	TGTGCCAGCAGCGGGACAGCTGCTTCAACTAATGAAAAACTGTTTTTT
.	.	TRBJ1-2	TRBV9	CASSVGDTHRRYTF	TGTGCCAGCAGCGTAGGCGACACGCACAGGCGCTACACCTTC
.	.	TRBJ2-1	TRBV7-2	CASSLSRDWGNEQFF	TGTGCCAGCAGCTTAAGTCGGGATTGGGGAAATGAGCAGTTCTTC
.	many	TRBJ1-2	TRBV14	CASSGNCYGYTF	TGTGCCAGCAGCGGAAACTGCTATGGCTACACCTTC
TRBD2	.	TRBJ2-1	TRBV6-5	CASSKGLAGGQFF	TGTGCCAGCAGTAAGGGACTAGCGGGAGGACAGTTCTTC
.	.	TRBJ2-4	TRBV7-9	CASSLGFGRATGNIQYF	TGTGCCAGCAGCTTAGGATTTGGCAGGGCCACGGGGAACATTCAGTACTTC
.	once	TRBJ2-7	TRBV6-6	CASSYSKAGPYEQYF	TGTGCCAGCAGTTACTCGAAAGCGGGCCCCTACGAGCAGTACTTC
.	.	TRBJ1-1	TRBV7-9	CASSLSGLNTEAFF	TGTGCCAGCAGCTTATCAGGGTTGAACACTGAAGCTTTCTTT
.	few	TRBJ2-7	TRBV29-1	CSVGLTTSSYEQYF	TGCAGCGTTGGACTAACTACCAGTTCCTACGAGCAGTACTTC
.	few	TRBJ1-1	TRBV5-6	CASSATGTGENTEAFF	TGTGCCAGCAGCGCCACAGGGACGGGTGAGAACACTGAAGCTTTCTTT
.	.	TRBJ1-2	TRBV28	CASQPIPGTYGYTF	TGTGCCAGCCAGCCGATCCCCGGGACCTATGGCTACACCTTC
TRBD2	few	TRBJ2-1	TRBV7-9	CASSSGLASYNEQFF	TGTGCCAGCAGCTCGGGACTAGCGAGTTACAATGAGCAGTTCTTC
TRBD1	.	TRBJ1-1	TRBV2	CASKPGTAIMNTEAFF	TGTGCCAGCAAACCGGGGACAGCGATAATGAACACTGAAGCTTTCTTT
TRBD2	once	TRBJ2-4	TRBV15	CATSARLAGNPENIQYF	TGTGCCACCAGCGCACGACTAGCGGGAAACCCAGAAAACATTCAGTACTTC
TRBD1	.	TRBJ2-3	TRBV7-9	CASSSGQGTQYF	TGTGCCAGCAGCTCTGGACAGGGGACGCAGTATTTT
.	.	TRBJ2-3	TRBV15	CATSSLTRTPDTQYF	TGTGCCACCAGCAGTTTGACTAGGACTCCAGATACGCAGTATTTT
.	.	TRBJ2-3	TRBV20-1	CSRRGSDTQYF	TGCAGTAGAAGGGGGTCAGATACGCAGTATTTT
TRBD1	.	TRBJ2-3	TRBV25-1	CASSVRDRPTDTQYF	TGTGCCAGCAGTGTTCGGGACAGACCCACAGATACGCAGTATTTT
TRBD2	.	TRBJ2-1	TRBV5-1	CASSLEASGSIHEQFF	TGCGCCAGCAGCTTGGAGGCTAGCGGGAGCATACATGAGCAGTTCTTC
TRBD2	.	TRBJ2-7	TRBV5-4	CASSKGTTTGEQYF	TGTGCCAGCAGCAAAGGGACTACTACGGGGGAGCAGTACTTC
.	.	TRBJ2-6	TRBV19	CASSMISSGANVLTF	TGTGCCAGTAGTATGATTAGCTCTGGGGCCAACGTCCTGACTTTC
.	.	TRBJ2-7	TRBV7-8	CASSSPAGVEYEQYF	TGTGCCAGCAGCTCACCGGCAGGGGTGGAGTACGAGCAGTACTTC
.	.	TRBJ2-7	TRBV7-2	CASSSTPGINEQYF	TGTGCCAGCAGCTCGACGCCAGGGATCAACGAGCAGTACTTC
TRBD1	few	TRBJ1-5	TRBV6-6	CASSYQTGNEQPQHF	TGTGCCAGCAGTTACCAGACAGGGAATGAACAGCCCCAGCATTTT
.	.	TRBJ1-1	TRBV2	CASGGNTEAFF	TGTGCCAGCGGGGGGAACACTGAAGCTTTCTTT
.	few	TRBJ2-7	TRBV15	CATTPGLPSYEQYF	TGTGCCACCACACCGGGACTGCCCTCCTACGAGCAGTACTTC
TRBD1	few	TRBJ2-1	TRBV7-9	CASSLEGQGRGNEQFF	TGTGCCAGCAGCTTAGAGGGACAGGGTCGTGGAAATGAGCAGTTCTTC
.	few	TRBJ2-5	TRBV7-2	CASSSSLGAGAETQYF	TGTGCCAGCAGCTCGTCATTGGGGGCGGGGGCAGAGACCCAGTACTTC
.	.	TRBJ2-7	TRBV29-1	CSVEESLGTEQYF	TGCAGCGTTGAAGAAAGCTTAGGTACCGAGCAGTACTTC
.	once	TRBJ2-5	TRBV5-1	CASRGPILQATQYF	TGCGCCAGCAGGGGTCCTATCCTCCAAGCGACCCAGTACTTC
TRBD1	.	TRBJ1-2	TRBV19	CATRQGPNYGYTF	TGTGCCACCCGACAGGGCCCTAACTATGGCTACACCTTC
TRBD2	few	TRBJ2-1	TRBV28	CASSSPSWTSGNRDEQFF	TGTGCCAGCAGTTCACCTTCCTGGACTAGCGGGAATAGGGATGAGCAGTTCTTC
TRBD2	.	TRBJ2-1	TRBV7-9	CASSLRGSPYNEQFF	TGTGCCAGCAGCTTACGCGGGAGCCCTTACAATGAGCAGTTCTTC
TRBD1	.	TRBJ2-1	TRBV28	CASSSGQGYNEQFF	TGTGCCAGCAGTTCCGGACAGGGCTACAATGAGCAGTTCTTC
TRBD1	few	TRBJ2-7	TRBV6-6	CASSLRDRTYEQYF	TGTGCCAGCAGTCTCCGGGACAGAACCTACGAGCAGTACTTC
.	.	TRBJ2-7	TRBV11-2	CASSPWGEQYF	TGTGCCAGCAGCCCCTGGGGTGAGCAGTACTTC
.	few	TRBJ1-1	TRBV6-1	CASSALGGDTEAFF	TGTGCCAGCAGTGCTCTGGGAGGGGACACTGAAGCTTTCTTT
.	.	TRBJ2-5	TRBV18	CASSPFVNREETQYF	TGTGCCAGCTCACCGTTTGTGAATAGGGAGGAGACCCAGTACTTC
TRBD2	few	TRBJ2-1	TRBV15	CATSSGTSGGNEQFF	TGTGCCACCAGCAGCGGGACTAGCGGGGGGAATGAGCAGTTCTTC
.	many	TRBJ2-4	TRBV7-9	CASSLIGIAKNIQYF	TGTGCCAGCAGCTTAATTGGCATAGCCAAAAACATTCAGTACTTC
TRBD2	few	TRBJ2-1	TRBV19	CASSSSPIAGVGYNEQFF	TGTGCCAGTAGTTCCTCTCCCATAGCGGGAGTGGGTTACAATGAGCAGTTCTTC
TRBD2	.	TRBJ2-3	TRBV7-2	CASSTGLARADTQYF	TGTGCCAGCAGCACCGGACTAGCGAGGGCGGATACGCAGTATTTT
.	.	TRBJ2-5	TRBV11-2	CASSLSTGSGMEETQYF	TGTGCCAGCAGCCTATCTACAGGGAGCGGCATGGAGGAGACCCAGTACTTC
.	few	TRBJ1-1	TRBV28	CASSLWHTEAFF	TGTGCCAGCAGTTTATGGCACACTGAAGCTTTCTTT
TRBD2	.	TRBJ2-1	TRBV5-1	CASSLDGGSYNEQFF	TGCGCCAGCAGCTTGGATGGCGGGAGCTACAATGAGCAGTTCTTC
.	few	TRBJ2-5	TRBV5-1	CASSSPGTGETQYF	TGCGCCAGCAGCTCGCCGGGGACCGGAGAGACCCAGTACTTC
.	few	TRBJ2-5	TRBV7-9	CASSPAGETQYF	TGTGCCAGCAGCCCGGCTGGGGAGACCCAGTACTTC
TRBD1	few	TRBJ2-7	TRBV7-9	CASSPPTGNEQYF	TGTGCCAGCAGCCCCCCGACAGGGAACGAGCAGTACTTC
.	.	TRBJ2-2	TRBV10-3	CASTVVGGAGELFF	TGTGCCAGCACCGTCGTCGGGGGAGCCGGGGAGCTGTTTTTT
TRBD2	.	TRBJ2-5	TRBV7-2	CASELNGGSGETQYF	TGTGCCAGCGAATTGAACGGCGGGAGTGGGGAGACCCAGTACTTC
TRBD2	.	TRBJ2-1	TRBV11-2	CASSRIRGLAGGNEQFF	TGTGCCAGCAGCCGTATTAGGGGGCTAGCGGGAGGGAATGAGCAGTTCTTC
TRBD1	.	TRBJ2-1	TRBV2	CASSGWDREAFF	TGTGCCAGCAGTGGCTGGGACAGGGAGGCGTTCTTC
TRBD2	.	TRBJ2-1	TRBV4-1	CASSQPGGRYNEQFF	TGCGCCAGCAGCCAACCGGGCGGGAGATACAATGAGCAGTTCTTC
.	few	TRBJ1-4	TRBV5-1	CASSPGHTNEKLFF	TGCGCCAGCAGCCCGGGGCACACTAATGAAAAACTGTTTTTT